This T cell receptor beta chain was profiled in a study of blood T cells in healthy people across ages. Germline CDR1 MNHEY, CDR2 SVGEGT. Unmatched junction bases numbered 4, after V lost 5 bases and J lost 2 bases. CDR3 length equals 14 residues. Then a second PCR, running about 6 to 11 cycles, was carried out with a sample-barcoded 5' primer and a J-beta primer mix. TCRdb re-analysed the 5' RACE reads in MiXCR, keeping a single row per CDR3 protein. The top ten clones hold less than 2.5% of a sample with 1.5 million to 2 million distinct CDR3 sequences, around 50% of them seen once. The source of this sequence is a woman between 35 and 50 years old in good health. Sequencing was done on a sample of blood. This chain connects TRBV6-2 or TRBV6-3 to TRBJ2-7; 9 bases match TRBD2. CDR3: CASSRLAETYEQYF. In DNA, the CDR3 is TGTGCCAGCAGTAGACTAGCGGAGACCTACGAGCAGTACTTC.